This T cell receptor (beta chain) was recovered during a study of blood T cells in healthy people across ages. Germline loops: CDR1 SGHTA, CDR2 FQGNSA. The CDR3 length is 16 residues. The ends lost 3 bases at V and 0 bases at J; junction bases unmatched: 5. It was with a sample-barcoded 5' primer and a J-beta primer mix that a second PCR of about 6 to 12 cycles was run. TCRdb reprocessed the 5' RACE reads with MiXCR, giving one entry per CDR3 protein. This table has around 1.5 million distinct CDR3 sequences, roughly 40% appearing once. A few counts support this clonotype. Input material: blood. This sequence was found in a woman younger than 35 in good health. This chain connects TRBV7-2 to TRBJ2-1; TRBD2 matches 7 bases. The CDR3 DNA follows: TGTGCCAGCAGCTTTAGCGGGTGGAGCTCCTACAATGAGCAGTTCTTC. Translating it yields CASSFSGWSSYNEQFF. The whole variable domain, remainder taken from reference TRBV7-2 and TRBJ2-1, is GAGVSQSPSNKVTEKGKDVELRCDPISGHTALYWYRQSLGQGLEFLIYFQGNSAPDKSGLPSDRFSAERTGGSVSTLTIQRTQQEDSAVYLCASSFSGWSSYNEQFFGPGTRLTVL.